This T cell receptor beta chain was identified during a study of cytomegalovirus exposure and HLA in healthy donors. The CDR3 covers 15 residues. The germline V and J ends were trimmed by 1 base and 1 base, with 10 bases remaining between them. Germline V lookup: CDR1 LNHDA, CDR2 SQIVND (reference sequence). Of note for this clone: Its antigen remains unidentified.

Overall study findings and caveats: Overall, roughly 160 TCR beta chains were annotated as cytomegalovirus-associated. The study reported that TCR beta sequences accurately predicted HLA-A and HLA-B alleles in most subjects. Information on immune exposure was restricted to one variable (CMV serostatus). Data from an earlier analysis indicated that most TCR beta V segments were productive either about 90% or about 30% of the time.

Researchers ran the PCR with 60 Vbeta and 13 Jbeta primers. The method was immunoSEQ multiplex PCR; TCRdb's version includes in-frame clones alone and lacks a portion of them. Of about 140,000 clones listed, 65% to 85% were seen once; the top ten hold over 2%. Material for sequencing was PBMCs. The sequence was collected from a man in his forties or fifties in good health and CMV-seronegative. The V call is TRBV19, the J call TRBJ1-1; the D is unclear. The CDR3 is CASSIVIRQNTEAFF. The CDR3, as DNA: TGTGCCAGTAGTATAGTTATTCGACAGAACACTGAAGCTTTCTTT. Full variable domain (missing parts from reference TRBV19 and TRBJ1-1): DGGITQSPKYLFRKEGQNVTLSCEQNLNHDAMYWYRQDPGQGLRLIYYSQIVNDFQKGDIAEGYSVSREKKESFPLTVTSAQKNPTAFYLCASSIVIRQNTEAFFGQGTRLTVV.